This entry lists 21 T cell receptor beta chains sequenced from one sample in a study of T cell responses to AZD1222 COVID-19 vaccine. This table comes from immunoSEQ multiplex PCR, and its TCRdb copy is limited to in-frame clones, with some not included. The table has around 99,000 clones, around 90% seen once. Sample: peripheral blood, taken on day 0 of AZD1222 vaccination. The receptors were sampled from an adult in good health.

The chain carries TRBV3-1 (or the pseudogene TRBV3-2) and TRBJ2-7; perhaps D is TRBD1 or TRBD2 (6 bases each). Germline CDR1 reads LGHDT; CDR2 reads YNNKEL (reference sequence). The V gene lost 5 bases and the J gene lost 4 bases, with 12 bases spanning the gap. This CDR3 comprises 13 residues. The CDR3 here is CASSYRAGYEQYF. CDR3 sequence (DNA): TGTGCCAGCAGCTACAGGGCGGGATACGAGCAGTACTTC.

The DNA for the CDR3 is TGTGCCTGGATCGGGGTCAGGTCATCTGGCTACACCTTC. The encoded protein is CAWIGVRSSGYTF. The V gene is TRBV30, the J gene TRBJ1-2, with D uncertain. Germline V CDR1 and CDR2: GTSNPN, SVGIG (reference sequence). The CDR3 loop spans 13 amino acids. Trimming removed 4 bases from V and 7 bases from J, with 16 bases in between.

The chain recombines TRBV28 with TRBJ2-1; TRBD2 aligns across 8 bases. V dropped 8 bases and J dropped 8; count of bases not matched to a gene: 11. In germline, CDR1 is MDHEN, CDR2 SYDVKM. The CDR3 loop spans 14 amino acids. The CDR3 sequence: CASFSGTSYHEQFF. The CDR3 DNA follows: TGTGCCAGCTTTTCCGGGACTAGTTATCATGAGCAGTTCTTC.

The CDR3 bases are TGTGCCAGTAGTGTCAGAGGACGTCCGGGGCATAATTCACCCCTCCACTTT. Translated, it gives CASSVRGRPGHNSPLHF. The rearrangement links TRBV19 to TRBJ1-6, with D tentatively TRBD1 (5 bases). This CDR3 is 17 amino acids long. V lost 5 bases, J lost 5 bases, and 19 bases lay in between. Germline CDR1 LNHDA, CDR2 SQIVND (reference sequence).

The J gene is TRBJ2-7, the V gene TRBV7-2; D may be TRBD1 or TRBD2 (5 bases each). This CDR3 has 18 residues. V lost 2 bases and J lost 1, with 21 bases in between. Germline V gives CDR1 SGHTA, CDR2 FQGNSA. The CDR3 DNA reads TGTGCCAGCAGCTTAAGGCGATCAAGCGGACAATTATCCTACGAGCAGTACTTC. Encoded protein: CASSLRRSSGQLSYEQYF.

The V gene is TRBV4-1, the J gene TRBJ1-5; D might be TRBD1 (6 bases). The germline V gene has CDR1 MGHRA and CDR2 YSYEKL. This CDR3 contains 15 residues. Trimming shortened V by 3 bases and J by 4 bases, and 13 bases separated the two germline ends. As DNA, the CDR3 is TGCGCCAGCAGCCAGCGGACAGAATCAAATCAGCCCCAGCATTTT. It specifies CASSQRTESNQPQHF.

This sequence joins TRBV5-1 and TRBJ1-3; D is unclear. Deletions cut 4 bases from V and 3 bases from J, with 11 bases between. Germline loops: CDR1 SGHRS, CDR2 YFSETQ. CDR3 length: 14 residues. CDR3 region: CASSLDNFGNTIYF. The CDR3 DNA reads TGCGCCAGCAGCCTTGACAACTTTGGAAACACCATATATTTT.

This clone has only one observation. The chain links TRBV2 to TRBJ2-7, with 8 bases aligning to TRBD1. The CDR3 extends over 14 amino acids. Germline CDR1 and CDR2: SNHLY and FYNNEI. The V and J ends lost 3 bases and 2 bases, in that order; junction bases with no gene match: 3. The DNA for the CDR3 is TGTGCCAGCAGTGACCGGGACAGGCCCTACGAGCAGTACTTC. Encoded protein: CASSDRDRPYEQYF.

V and J are TRBV2 and TRBJ1-1, with D perhaps TRBD1 (6 bases). This CDR3 contains 18 residues. Trimming pared 3 bases from V and 0 bases from J, leaving 20 bases between. Germline CDR1 reads SNHLY; CDR2 reads FYNNEI. CDR3 bases: TGTGCCAGCAGTGATTCGCGGGGGGCAGGGGTCTTGAACACTGAAGCTTTCTTT. It translates to CASSDSRGAGVLNTEAFF.

The gene calls are TRBV29-1 and TRBJ2-2; D gene ambiguous. The CDR3 consists of 13 residues. The ends were cut back, 3 bases at V and 5 bases at J, with 10 bases in the middle. Germline CDR1 is SQVTM and CDR2 is ANQGSEA. CDR3 in DNA: TGCAGCGTTGACTTGACGAGGACCGGGGAGCTGTTTTTT. Its translation is CSVDLTRTGELFF.

As DNA, the CDR3 is TGTGCCAGCAGCCGCGGGGGCGCCTTTGGCTACACCTTC. Translated, it gives CASSRGGAFGYTF. The genes are TRBV6-2 or TRBV6-3 and TRBJ1-2; possible D gene TRBD1, 6 bases. This CDR3 spans 13 amino acids. Germline CDR1 and CDR2: MNHEY and SVGEGT. Trimming took 6 bases from V and 7 from J, leaving 15 bases between them.

The CDR3 region has the DNA TGTGCCATCAGCGGACGGGGGGATACGCAGTATTTT. Protein: CAISGRGDTQYF. The chain recombines TRBV10-3 with TRBJ2-3; maybe TRBD2 (6 bases). Trimming cost V 6 bases and J 6 bases, with 10 bases left between them. Germline CDR1 is ENHRY and CDR2 is SYGVKD. The CDR3 consists of 12 residues.

The V call is TRBV5-5, the J call TRBJ1-5, with D uncertain. The CDR3 runs 13 residues. Germline V gene data show CDR1 as SGHKS and CDR2 as YYEKEE (reference sequence). The V end lost 4 bases, the J end lost 0 bases, and 5 bases lay between the germline ends. The CDR3 loop reads CASSGNSNQPQHF. The CDR3 coding sequence is TGTGCCAGCAGCGGGAATAGCAATCAGCCCCAGCATTTT.

The J gene is TRBJ2-3, the V gene TRBV11-1, with D possibly matching TRBD2 (6 bases). The V end was cut by 5 bases, the J end by 0 bases, with 9 bases between. Germline V gives CDR1 SGHAT, CDR2 FQDESV (reference sequence). This CDR3 has 14 amino acids. The CDR3 loop is CASSLGLSTDTQYF. For the CDR3, the DNA is TGTGCCAGCAGCCTGGGACTCAGCACAGATACGCAGTATTTT.

The CDR3 sequence: CASSYGGDHGAFF. The DNA for the CDR3 is TGTGCCAGCAGTTACGGGGGGGACCATGGAGCTTTCTTT. The chain links TRBV6-6 to TRBJ1-1, with D perhaps TRBD1 (5 bases). Trimming shortened V by 2 bases and J by 10 bases, and 14 bases separated the two germline ends. The CDR3 has 13 amino acids. Germline V lookup: CDR1 MNHNY, CDR2 SVGAGI (reference sequence).

The gene calls are TRBV27 and TRBJ1-5; D is unclear. CDR1 is MNHEY and CDR2 is SMNVEV in the germline V gene (reference sequence). V gave up 6 bases and J gave up 1 base, with 13 bases separating them. This CDR3 is 15 amino acids long. CDR3 DNA sequence: TGTGCCAGCAGCCGCACAGAGAACAGCAATCAGCCCCAGCATTTT. Residues: CASSRTENSNQPQHF.

The chain recombines TRBV19 with TRBJ2-2; no firm D call. The ends were cut back, 1 base at V and 0 bases at J, with 9 bases in the middle. This CDR3 has 16 amino acids. The germline V gene has CDR1 LNHDA and CDR2 SQIVND (reference sequence). The CDR3, as DNA: TGTGCCAGTAGTATAGGGGCAGGCTCGAACACCGGGGAGCTGTTTTTT. This gives the protein CASSIGAGSNTGELFF.

This chain connects TRBV7-9 to TRBJ2-7; 13 bases align to TRBD2. The CDR3 totals 16 residues. The ends lost 2 bases at V and 7 bases at J; junction bases unmatched: 8. Germline-derived CDR1 and CDR2 are SEHNR and FQNEAQ (reference sequence). The CDR3 coding sequence is TGTGCCAGCAGCTTACGAGGACTAGCGGGAGCGGAAGAGCAGTACTTC. Translating gives CASSLRGLAGAEEQYF.

This clone has just one count. The chain has TRBV5-4 and TRBJ2-7; 8 bases fit TRBD1. Germline assignment: CDR1 SGHNT and CDR2 YYREEE (reference sequence). Unmatched junction bases numbered 6, after V lost 4 bases and J lost 3 bases. The CDR3 is 14 amino acids. The DNA of the CDR3 is TGTGCCAGCAGCCCCAGGGGGCAGAACTACGAGCAGTACTTC. This gives the protein CASSPRGQNYEQYF.

The chain couples TRBV29-1 to TRBJ2-2; the D call may be TRBD1 or TRBD2 (5 bases each). With 7 bases removed from V and 3 bases from J, the gap between germline ends came to 15 bases. Germline CDR1 SQVTM, CDR2 ANQGSEA. CDR3 length: 14 amino acids. CDR3 coding DNA: TGCAGCGCTAAGACCGGGACCGACACCGGGGAGCTGTTTTTT. This translates into CSAKTGTDTGELFF.

This rearrangement joins TRBV30 to TRBJ1-2; TRBD1 aligns across 8 bases. The CDR3 has 14 residues. Trimming removed 3 bases from V and 6 bases from J; junction bases left unmatched: 9. Looked up from germline, CDR1 is GTSNPN and CDR2 is SVGIG (reference sequence). The CDR3 region is CAWRTPGQVNGYTF. CDR3 bases: TGTGCCTGGAGGACCCCGGGACAGGTAAATGGCTACACCTTC.